This entry lists 21 T cell receptor beta chains sequenced from one sample in a study of CD8+CD57+ T cells in acquired aplastic anemia. TCR beta VDJ and CDR3 were profiled, and genomic DNA was the template. TCRdb re-analysed the reads in MiXCR, keeping a single row per CDR3 protein. The table records hundreds of thousands of distinct CDR3 sequences, about a third of them present only once. All sequencing subjects had displayed CD8+CD57+ cell expansion on flow cytometry. Source material: sorted CD4+, CD8+, or CD8+CD57+ T cells (not recorded which) from PBMCs. These receptors came from a human donor with aplastic anemia.

This clonotype was picked up many times. This chain joins TRBV20-1 and TRBJ1-4; possible D gene TRBD1, 5 bases. The germline V gene has CDR1 DFQATT and CDR2 SNEGSKA (reference sequence). V was pared by 4 bases and J by 3 bases, with 15 bases between. The CDR3 contains 15 residues. The CDR3 loop is CSAKGRAVANEKLFF. DNA for the CDR3: TGCAGTGCTAAGGGGCGGGCAGTAGCTAATGAAAAACTGTTTTTT.

This clonotype was picked up many times. One end of the junction is discordant with germline, which a read error may explain. J is TRBJ2-3 and V is TRBV7-7; D not resolved. CDR1 and CDR2 (germline): SSHAT, FNYEAQ (reference sequence). This CDR3 region has 13 residues. CDR3 coding DNA: TGTGCTAGCAGCTTTCGGCCAGTAGATACGCAGTATTTT. Protein product: CASSFRPVDTQYF.

To note about this clonotype: A read error may be the cause here, since a much bigger clone is one base away. This chain connects TRBV6-1 to TRBJ1-2, with 10 bases matching TRBD1. The germline V gene has CDR1 MNHNS and CDR2 SASEGT. CDR3 length: 16 amino acids. The DNA of the CDR3 is TGTGCCAGCAGCCTACAAACCGGGACAGGGGTCTATGGCTGCACCTTC. Protein: CASSLQTGTGVYGCTF.

This clonotype has just a few counts. This chain joins TRBV11-2 and TRBJ1-3; a possible D gene is TRBD1 (6 bases). CDR3 size: 17 residues. V was shortened by 5 bases and J by 2 bases, with 19 bases between the two germline ends. The V gene's germline CDR1 is SGHAT and CDR2 FQNNGV. The CDR3 region has the DNA TGTGCCAGCAGCGAGCACCACAGGGTGTCAACTGGAAACACCATATATTTT. Amino acids: CASSEHHRVSTGNTIYF.

This clonotype appeared a few times. The chain carries TRBV19 and TRBJ2-7; TRBD2 agrees at 7 bases. This CDR3 is built from 15 residues. Germline-derived CDR1 and CDR2 are LNHDA and SQIVND (reference sequence). V shed 1 base, J shed 0 bases, and the junction held 3 bases outside the gene matches. CDR3 loop: CASSIGAGTSYEQYF. As DNA, the CDR3 is TGTGCCAGTAGTATAGGAGCGGGAACCTCCTACGAGCAGTACTTC.

The chain recombines TRBV25-1 with TRBJ2-5, with 7 bases fitting TRBD1. The CDR3 consists of 17 residues. The germline gives CDR1 MGHDK, CDR2 SYGVNS. The V and J ends lost 5 bases and 5 bases, in that order; junction bases with no gene match: 17. The DNA of the CDR3 is TGTGCCAGCAGTTACTCCAATTTAAGGGGGCGTCGGGAGACCCAGTACTTC. Protein sequence: CASSYSNLRGRRETQYF.

This clonotype was seen a handful of times. The chain employs TRBV20-1 and TRBJ2-3; 11 nucleotides line up with TRBD2. There are 16 residues in the CDR3. CDR1 and CDR2 from the germline V gene are DFQATT and SNEGSKA (reference sequence). V trimming: 2 bases; J trimming: 4 bases; junction bases outside the gene matches: 8. CDR3 loop: CSARSNLAGGPDTQYF. For the CDR3, the DNA is TGCAGTGCTAGATCGAACCTAGCGGGAGGCCCAGATACGCAGTATTTT.

V and J are TRBV6-1 and TRBJ1-5; D remains unclear. The V gene lost 4 bases and the J gene lost 3 bases, with 7 bases spanning the gap. Germline CDR1 is MNHNS and CDR2 is SASEGT. CDR3 length equals 13 residues. The CDR3 DNA reads TGTGCCAGCAGTGGCTCTACCAATCAGCCCCAGCATTTT. Protein: CASSGSTNQPQHF.

This clonotype was seen a few times. V usage is TRBV28 and J usage is TRBJ1-5; no firm D call. The CDR3 consists of 12 residues. The V gene lost 5 bases and the J gene lost 11 bases, with 13 bases spanning the gap. CDR1 is MDHEN and CDR2 is SYDVKM in the germline V gene. CDR3 coding DNA: TGTGCCAGCAGTCTCCGTCCGGAGGCCCAGCATTTT. It translates to CASSLRPEAQHF.

Ten or more counts support this clonotype. This chain connects TRBV15 to TRBJ1-2; D not certain. Trimming pared 0 bases from V and 4 bases from J, leaving 12 bases between. This CDR3 comprises 15 residues. Germline V gene data show CDR1 as LNHNV and CDR2 as YYDKDF (reference sequence). CDR3 in amino acids: CATSRDLAEAYGYTF. CDR3 bases: TGTGCCACCAGCAGAGACCTCGCAGAAGCCTATGGCTACACCTTC.

This clonotype showed up many times. The chain carries TRBV10-1 and TRBJ2-1; D might be TRBD2 (5 bases). Between the trimmed V and J ends, which lost 3 bases and 13 bases, there was a span of 22 bases. The germline V gene has CDR1 WNHNN and CDR2 SYGVQD (reference sequence). This CDR3 has 15 amino acids. The CDR3 bases are TGCGCCAGCAGTGATTCGGGAATCACTGCAGTAAAACAGTTCTTC. Protein product: CASSDSGITAVKQFF.

A few counts support this clonotype. The chain carries TRBV20-1 and TRBJ2-4; the match to TRBD1 covers 11 bases. The CDR3 consists of 16 residues. V was pared by 1 base and J by 2 bases, with 4 bases of the junction left unmatched. Germline loops: CDR1 DFQATT, CDR2 SNEGSKA (reference sequence). The DNA for the CDR3 is TGCAGTGCTAGAGGCGGGACAGGGGGAACCAAAAACATTCAGTACTTC. It is translated as CSARGGTGGTKNIQYF.

The rearrangement uses TRBV2 and TRBJ1-6, with 9 bases lining up with TRBD1. V was clipped by 6 bases and J by 6 bases; unmatched bases: 3. The CDR3 sequence is 14 residues long. Germline CDR1 SNHLY, CDR2 FYNNEI. CDR3 region: CASRDRGGNSPLHF. CDR3 sequence (DNA): TGTGCCAGCAGGGACAGGGGTGGTAATTCACCCCTCCACTTT. Full variable domain (outside the CDR3, taken from reference TRBV2 and TRBJ1-6): EPEVTQTPSHQVTQMGQEVILRCVPISNHLYFYWYRQILGQKVEFLVSFYNNEISEKSEIFDDQFSVERPDGSNFTLKIRSTKLEDSAMYFCASRDRGGNSPLHFGNGTRLTVT.

This clonotype was counted ten times or more. The chain's CDR3 is CASSDSHGIRDEQYF. The DNA for the CDR3 is TGTGCCAGCAGTGATTCACACGGAATCCGGGACGAGCAGTACTTC. V and J are TRBV2 and TRBJ2-7; D not certain. Germline V CDR1 and CDR2: SNHLY, FYNNEI. Between the trimmed V and J ends, which lost 3 bases and 5 bases, there was a span of 17 bases. The CDR3 length is 15 residues.

The rearrangement joins TRBV29-1 to TRBJ2-1; D call uncertain. The CDR3 is 14 residues long. Germline CDR1 reads SQVTM; CDR2 reads ANQGSEA. The V gene lost 0 bases and the J gene lost 7 bases, with 13 bases spanning the gap. CDR3: CSVEDLLLENEQFF. In nucleotides, the CDR3 is TGCAGCGTTGAAGATCTTTTGTTGGAGAATGAGCAGTTCTTC.

This clonotype was picked up many times. The chain is built from TRBV10-3 and TRBJ2-1, with D possibly matching TRBD1 (6 bases). CDR3 length equals 16 residues. The V end lost 0 bases, the J end lost 4 bases, and 13 bases lay between the germline ends. Germline-derived CDR1 and CDR2 are ENHRY and SYGVKD. CDR3 amino acids: CAISESKGGQYNEQFF. The CDR3 nucleotides are TGTGCCATCAGTGAGTCGAAAGGTGGACAGTACAATGAGCAGTTCTTC.

This clonotype was counted ten times or more. The chain recombines TRBV19 with TRBJ1-5, with D possibly being TRBD1 (6 bases). V was cut by 5 bases and J by 4 bases, with 12 bases left in between. The CDR3 spans 14 residues. Germline-derived CDR1 and CDR2 are LNHDA and SQIVND (reference sequence). The CDR3 sequence: CASSPRTENQPQHF. The DNA for the CDR3 is TGTGCCAGTAGTCCTCGGACAGAAAATCAGCCCCAGCATTTT.

The chain uses TRBV7-2 and TRBJ2-1; no clear D. The V end lost 5 bases, the J end lost 6 bases, and 11 bases lay between the germline ends. Germline lookup yields CDR1 SGHTA and CDR2 FQGNSA. The CDR3 contains 13 residues. CDR3 DNA: TGTGCCAGCAGCCAAGAAAATGTCAATGAGCAGTTCTTC. It yields the protein CASSQENVNEQFF.

For this clonotype: A much more abundant neighbour one base away suggests this may be a read error. The chain recombines TRBV20-1 with TRBJ1-2, with D unclear. Germline-derived CDR1 and CDR2 are DFQATT and SNEGSKA (reference sequence). This CDR3 spans 14 amino acids. The CDR3 nucleotides read TGCAGTGCTAGAGAAGACCCCGTCACTTATGGCTACATCTTC. Translation: CSAREDPVTYGYIF.

V and J are TRBV5-5 and TRBJ1-1; 8 positions agree with TRBD1. J gave up 6 bases and V 4 bases, and 8 bases lay outside the gene matches. The CDR3 loop spans 14 amino acids. Looked up from germline, CDR1 is SGHKS and CDR2 is YYEKEE (reference sequence). CDR3 bases: TGTGCCAGCAGCCAAGGACAGGGAACTTCTGAAGCTTTCTTT. Protein sequence: CASSQGQGTSEAFF.

V and J are TRBV5-5 and TRBJ2-3, with a possible D match to TRBD1 (5 bases). Germline-derived CDR1 and CDR2 are SGHKS and YYEKEE (reference sequence). CDR3 size: 14 residues. V was pared by 2 bases and J by 3 bases, with 10 bases between. In nucleotides, the CDR3 is TGTGCCAGCAGCTTCACGACAGATACAGATACGCAGTATTTT. This gives the protein CASSFTTDTDTQYF. Full variable domain (missing parts from reference TRBV5-5 and TRBJ2-3): DAGVTQSPTHLIKTRGQQVTLRCSPISGHKSVSWYQQVLGQGPQFIFQYYEKEERGRGNFPDRFSARQFPNYSSELNVNALLLGDSALYLCASSFTTDTDTQYFGPGTRLTVL.